Here is one T cell receptor (beta chain) with its context. Its cognate antigen is unknown. Sequenced with the Oncomine TCR Beta short-read assay was DNA taken from cultured CD4+ T cells. MiXCR, run by TCRdb on the PCR reads, gives a single entry per CDR3 protein. This table has 9,500 to 10,000 distinct CDR3 sequences, 51% appearing once. Described treatment: roughly nine-day PBMC culture with coronavirus spike peptide pools or control peptides (ViraFEST assay). With fresh IL-2 medium, half the medium was replaced on days 3 and 7. The sample originates from a study of vaccination and CD4 T cells after COVID-19. Findings and caveats of the study: For convalescent patients, a median around 90% of reactive clones surfaced exclusively after vaccination. Researchers report that 304 of 307 vaccine-specific clones in convalescent patients proved spike mono-reactive.

This TCR was recovered from a human donor who had recovered from COVID-19. The sequenced sample consisted of CD4+ T cells from blood, cultured in vitro.

CDR3 bases: TGTGCCAGCAGCCCCGACAGGTCTCAGCCCCAGCATTTT. Amino acid sequence: CASSPDRSQPQHF. The chain carries TRBV7-2 and TRBJ1-5, with D possibly being TRBD1 (6 bases). The CDR3 extends over 13 amino acids. Trimming removed 5 bases from V and 6 bases from J, with 11 bases in between. Looked up from germline, CDR1 is SGHTA and CDR2 is FQGNSA.